Listed here is a single T cell receptor beta chain. The antigen remains unidentified. CDR1 and CDR2 (germline): MNHEY, SMNVEV (reference sequence). The CDR3 runs 14 residues. V lost 5 bases and J lost 2, with 12 bases in between. The sample is drawn from a study of T cell responses to AZD1222 COVID-19 vaccine. Whole-study context: Second-dose recipients at about 4 or about 12 weeks were treated as one pooled group.

TCRdb's copy holds only in-frame clones and misses some; the assay was immunoSEQ multiplex PCR. The data contain approximately 150,000 clones, about 89% of them seen just once; the ten biggest clones take up approximately 2%. The study, taken as a whole, reports: Sampling captured repertoires only after the peak T cell response. Spike as a whole was targeted by vaccine-associated CD4 TCRs, dominant at 160-218 and 743-854.

The TCR was taken from an adult in good health. This chain links TRBV27 with TRBJ1-2; D is undetermined. The sample consisted of peripheral blood, taken on day 0 of AZD1222 vaccination. The CDR3 protein is CASSLSPQNYGYTF. As DNA, the CDR3 is TGTGCCAGCAGTCTCTCTCCCCAAAACTATGGCTACACCTTC.